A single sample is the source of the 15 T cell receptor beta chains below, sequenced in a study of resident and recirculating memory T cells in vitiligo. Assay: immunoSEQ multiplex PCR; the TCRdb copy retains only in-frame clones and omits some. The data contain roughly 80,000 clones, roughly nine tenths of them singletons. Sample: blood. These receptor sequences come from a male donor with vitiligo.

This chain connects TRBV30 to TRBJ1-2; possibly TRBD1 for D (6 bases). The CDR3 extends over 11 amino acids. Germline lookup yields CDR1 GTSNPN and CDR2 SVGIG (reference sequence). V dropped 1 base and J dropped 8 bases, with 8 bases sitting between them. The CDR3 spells CAWSAGGGYTF. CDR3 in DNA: TGTGCCTGGAGTGCGGGGGGCGGCTACACCTTC.

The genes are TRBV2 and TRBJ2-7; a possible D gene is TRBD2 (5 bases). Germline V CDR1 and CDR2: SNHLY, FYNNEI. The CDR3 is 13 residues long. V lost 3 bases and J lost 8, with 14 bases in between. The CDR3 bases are TGTGCCAGCAGTGAGTATGGCCCGGGGAAGCAGTACTTC. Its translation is CASSEYGPGKQYF.

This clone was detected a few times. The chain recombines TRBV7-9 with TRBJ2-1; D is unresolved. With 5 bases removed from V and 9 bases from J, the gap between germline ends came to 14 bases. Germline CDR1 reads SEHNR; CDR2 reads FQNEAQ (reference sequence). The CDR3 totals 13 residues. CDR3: CASSVTTRTEQFF. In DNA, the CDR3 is TGTGCCAGCAGCGTCACGACTCGAACTGAGCAGTTCTTC.

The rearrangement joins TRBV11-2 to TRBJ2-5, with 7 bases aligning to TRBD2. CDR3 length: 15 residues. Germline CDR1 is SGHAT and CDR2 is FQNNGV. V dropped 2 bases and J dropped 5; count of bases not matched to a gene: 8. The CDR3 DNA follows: TGTGCCAGCAGCTTAACGAGCGGGATCGGGGAGACCCAGTACTTC. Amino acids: CASSLTSGIGETQYF.

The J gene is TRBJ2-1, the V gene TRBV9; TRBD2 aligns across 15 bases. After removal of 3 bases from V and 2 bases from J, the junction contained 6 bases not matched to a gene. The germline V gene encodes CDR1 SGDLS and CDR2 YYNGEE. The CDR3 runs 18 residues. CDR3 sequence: CASSGGLAGGGPYNEQFF. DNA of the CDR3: TGTGCCAGCAGCGGGGGACTAGCGGGAGGAGGGCCCTACAATGAGCAGTTCTTC.

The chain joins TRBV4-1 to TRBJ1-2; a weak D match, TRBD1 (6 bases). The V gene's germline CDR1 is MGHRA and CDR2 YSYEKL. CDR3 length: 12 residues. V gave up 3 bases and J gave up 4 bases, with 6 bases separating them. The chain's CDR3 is CASSQDSYGYTF. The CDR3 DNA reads TGCGCCAGCAGCCAGGACAGCTATGGCTACACCTTC.

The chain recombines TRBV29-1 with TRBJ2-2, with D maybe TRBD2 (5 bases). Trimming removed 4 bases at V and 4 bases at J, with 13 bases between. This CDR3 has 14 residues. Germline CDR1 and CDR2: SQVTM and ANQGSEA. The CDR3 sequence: CSVVGPGGTGELFF. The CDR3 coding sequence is TGCAGCGTTGTTGGGCCCGGAGGCACCGGGGAGCTGTTTTTT.

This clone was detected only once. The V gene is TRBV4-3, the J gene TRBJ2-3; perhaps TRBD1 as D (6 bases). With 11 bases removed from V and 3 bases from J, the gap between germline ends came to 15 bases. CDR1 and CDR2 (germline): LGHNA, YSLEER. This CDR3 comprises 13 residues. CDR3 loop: CASPRGLTDTQYF. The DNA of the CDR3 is TGCGCCTCGCCCAGGGGTCTAACAGATACGCAGTATTTT.

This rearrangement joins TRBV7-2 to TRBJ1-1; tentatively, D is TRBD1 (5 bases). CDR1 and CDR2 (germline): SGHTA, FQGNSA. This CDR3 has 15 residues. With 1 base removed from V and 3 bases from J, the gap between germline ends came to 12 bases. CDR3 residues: CASSLGFQGYTEAFF. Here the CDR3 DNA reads TGTGCCAGCAGCTTAGGGTTCCAGGGCTACACTGAAGCTTTCTTT.

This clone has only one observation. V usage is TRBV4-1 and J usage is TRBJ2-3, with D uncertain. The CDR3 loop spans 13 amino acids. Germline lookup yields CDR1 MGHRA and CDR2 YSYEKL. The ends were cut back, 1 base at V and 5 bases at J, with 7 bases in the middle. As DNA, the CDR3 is TGCGCCAGCAGCCAAGGAAGAGTAGATACGCAGTATTTT. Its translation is CASSQGRVDTQYF.

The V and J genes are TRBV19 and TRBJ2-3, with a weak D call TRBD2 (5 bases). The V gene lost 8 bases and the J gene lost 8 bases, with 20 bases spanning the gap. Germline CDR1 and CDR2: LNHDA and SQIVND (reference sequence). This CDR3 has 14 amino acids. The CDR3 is CASGPPGSGGTQYF. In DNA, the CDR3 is TGTGCCAGTGGTCCCCCGGGGTCCGGAGGTACGCAGTATTTT.

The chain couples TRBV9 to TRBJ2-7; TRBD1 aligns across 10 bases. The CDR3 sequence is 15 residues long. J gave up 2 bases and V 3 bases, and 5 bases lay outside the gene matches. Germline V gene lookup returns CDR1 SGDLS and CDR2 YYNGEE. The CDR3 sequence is CASSGATGGAYEQYF. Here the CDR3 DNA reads TGTGCCAGCAGCGGCGCGACAGGGGGCGCCTACGAGCAGTACTTC.

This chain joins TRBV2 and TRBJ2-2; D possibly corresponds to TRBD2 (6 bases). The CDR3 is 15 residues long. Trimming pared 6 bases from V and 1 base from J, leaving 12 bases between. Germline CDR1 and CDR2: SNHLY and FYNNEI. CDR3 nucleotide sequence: TGTGCCAGCAGGGAGGGGAGCGGGAACACCGGGGAGCTGTTTTTT. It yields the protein CASREGSGNTGELFF.

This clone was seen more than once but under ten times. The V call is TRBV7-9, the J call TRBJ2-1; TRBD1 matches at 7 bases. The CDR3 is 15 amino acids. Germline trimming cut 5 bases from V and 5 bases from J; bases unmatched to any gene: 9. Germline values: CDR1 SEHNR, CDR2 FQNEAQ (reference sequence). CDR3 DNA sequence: TGTGCCAGCAGCACCCTAGACAGGGACCACAATGAGCAGTTCTTC. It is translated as CASSTLDRDHNEQFF.

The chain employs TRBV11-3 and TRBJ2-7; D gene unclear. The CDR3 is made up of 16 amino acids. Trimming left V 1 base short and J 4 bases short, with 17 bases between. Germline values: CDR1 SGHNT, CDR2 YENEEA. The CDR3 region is CASSLGGARDFYEQYF. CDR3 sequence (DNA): TGTGCCAGCAGCTTAGGTGGAGCGAGAGACTTTTACGAGCAGTACTTC.